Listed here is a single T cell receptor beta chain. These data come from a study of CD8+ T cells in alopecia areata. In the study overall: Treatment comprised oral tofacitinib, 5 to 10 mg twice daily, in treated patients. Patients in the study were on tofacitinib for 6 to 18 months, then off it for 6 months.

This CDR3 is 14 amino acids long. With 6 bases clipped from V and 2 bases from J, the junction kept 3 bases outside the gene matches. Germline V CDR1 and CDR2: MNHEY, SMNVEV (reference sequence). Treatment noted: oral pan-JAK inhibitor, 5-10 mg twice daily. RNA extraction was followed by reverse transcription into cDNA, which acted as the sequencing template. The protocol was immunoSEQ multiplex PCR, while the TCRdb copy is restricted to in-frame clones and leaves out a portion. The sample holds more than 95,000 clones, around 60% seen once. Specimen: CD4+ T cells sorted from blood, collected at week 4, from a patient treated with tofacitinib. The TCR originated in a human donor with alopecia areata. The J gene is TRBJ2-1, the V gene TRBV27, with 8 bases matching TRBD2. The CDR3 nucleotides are TGTGCCAGCAGACTAGCGGACACCTACAATGAGCAGTTCTTC. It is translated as CASRLADTYNEQFF.